These 2 T cell receptor beta chains share one sample of origin, sequenced in a study of CD8 T cells in Susac syndrome. A quantity of about 0.45 to 1 ug RNA underwent reverse transcription using random hexamers. Using its own MiXCR run on the immunoSEQ multiplex PCR reads, TCRdb lists one record per CDR3 protein. Among 150,000 to 200,000 distinct CDR3 sequences listed, 93% were seen once. Material: CD4+ T cells from PBMCs. All receptors come from a human donor in good health.

This CDR3 is CASSQAWESTDTQYF. The CDR3 nucleotides read TGTGCCAGCAGCCAAGCGTGGGAGAGCACAGATACGCAGTATTTT. The rearrangement links TRBV3-1 to TRBJ2-3, with D possibly TRBD2 on 5 matching bases. CDR3 length: 15 amino acids. The V gene's germline CDR1 is LGHDT and CDR2 YNNKEL (reference sequence). Trimming shortened V by 1 base and J by 0 bases, and 8 bases separated the two germline ends.

V gene TRBV3-1 combines with J gene TRBJ2-1, with 12 positions matching TRBD2. J gave up 1 base and V 5 bases, and 6 bases lay outside the gene matches. CDR3 length: 17 residues. Germline assignment: CDR1 LGHDT and CDR2 YNNKEL (reference sequence). The CDR3 is CASSLRTSGESYNEQFF. CDR3 nucleotides: TGTGCCAGCAGCTTACGGACTAGCGGGGAATCCTACAATGAGCAGTTCTTC.